Detailed here is one T cell receptor (beta chain). This clone was observed a few times. No cognate antigen has been identified for it. The record has no base qualities; no much larger clone is one base away. The data were taken from a study of blood T cell repertoires in COVID-19 (dated by TCRdb to the early 2020s). Context from the whole study: Samples from collaborators originated in the United States, Italy and Spain and spanned both the acute and convalescent phases of COVID-19. The prospective study material was composed of cDNA or gDNA derived from T cells, B-cell-depleted T cells, or PBMCs. The dataset comprised deeply sampled blood TCRbeta repertoires from subjects exposed to, actively infected with, or recovered from COVID-19. The repertoires were released in a freely available public database meant as a resource for research on the immune response to SARS-CoV-2. The samples were drawn from two sources: the first 160 participants of the ongoing ImmuneRACE study, and approximately 1,300 subjects contributed by 6 global collaborators. A de-identified subject ID, COVID-19 status, age in years and sex were almost always included in the sample metadata. Where available, HLA class I and class II types were obtained from metadata supplied by the sample provider rather than from assay-based typing. Overall study results and their limits: How much clinical and demographic metadata was included differed by source and by participant, and the metadata was provided uncurated.

Enrolling through a virtual design, the prospective study's participants ranged in age from roughly 18 to 100 years and lived across 24 United States geographic areas. Cohort assignment in the prospective study relied on participant-reported clinical history from a screening survey and a study questionnaire. For ImmuneRACE Cohort 3, a participant was defined as recovered based on two consecutive negative NP/OP PCR tests, clearance by a healthcare professional, or resolution of symptoms. Mobile phlebotomists in the prospective study collected whole blood, serum and a nasopharyngeal or oropharyngeal swab from every participant. Participants in the prospective study had the option to provide additional blood draws and questionnaires over a roughly 2-month period. Before DNA extraction, prospective study blood samples were shipped either frozen or at room temperature. TCRbeta CDR3 regions were amplified from genomic DNA by means of the immunoSEQ Assay, a bias-controlled multiplex PCR. As for how the authors treated the data: Within the assay, amplification of reference gene primers was used to estimate how many nucleated cells each sample contained. To quantify the absolute abundance of each unique TCRbeta CDR3 rearrangement, sequence reads were collapsed and filtered. Productive Simpson clonality was computed per sample as the square root of Simpson's diversity index over productive rearrangements. TCRdb stores this immuneACCESS table with in-frame sequences only. Part of the clones is absent; in the studies checked, under half of the shortfall reflects unresolved V genes, and no reason is known for the rest. D and trimming were read from the DNA, whereas the V and J calls and clone size are those reported in that table. The sample data list roughly 250,000 clones, and around nine tenths of these were observed just once. Of the sample, approximately 1.5% is held by the ten largest clones.

The sequence derives from a woman in her 50s who had recovered from COVID-19. Material: PBMCs or T cells enriched from blood (not recorded which).

The CDR3 protein: CASSPQGKKDYGYTF. DNA sequence: TGTGCCAGCTCACCACAGGGGAAAAAAGACTATGGCTACACCTTC. The rearrangement joined TRBV18 to TRBJ1-2; TRBD1 might be the D gene, on 5 matching bases. CDR1 and CDR2, per the germline V gene, are KGHSH and LQKENI. From its cysteine to its phenylalanine, the CDR3 spans 15 amino acids. The entry retains the CDR3 DNA only, 45 bases that are in frame from base 1. V lost 1 base and J lost 3 bases; the stretch between them is 12 bases long.